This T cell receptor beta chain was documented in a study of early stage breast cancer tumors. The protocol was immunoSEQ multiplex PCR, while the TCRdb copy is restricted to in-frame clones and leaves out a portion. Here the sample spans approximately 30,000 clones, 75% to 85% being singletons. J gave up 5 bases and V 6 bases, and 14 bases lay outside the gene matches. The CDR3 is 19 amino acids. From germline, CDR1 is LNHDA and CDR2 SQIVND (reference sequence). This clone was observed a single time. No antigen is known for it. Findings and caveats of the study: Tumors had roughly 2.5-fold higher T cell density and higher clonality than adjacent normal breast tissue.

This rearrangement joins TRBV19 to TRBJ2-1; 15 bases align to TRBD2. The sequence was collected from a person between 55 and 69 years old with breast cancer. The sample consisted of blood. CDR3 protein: CASRGGRTSGRDTHNEQFF. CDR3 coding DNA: TGTGCCAGTAGGGGGGGCAGGACTAGCGGGAGGGATACCCACAATGAGCAGTTCTTC. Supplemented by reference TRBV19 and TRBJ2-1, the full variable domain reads DGGITQSPKYLFRKEGQNVTLSCEQNLNHDAMYWYRQDPGQGLRLIYYSQIVNDFQKGDIAEGYSVSREKKESFPLTVTSAQKNPTAFYLCASRGGRTSGRDTHNEQFFGPGTRLTVL.